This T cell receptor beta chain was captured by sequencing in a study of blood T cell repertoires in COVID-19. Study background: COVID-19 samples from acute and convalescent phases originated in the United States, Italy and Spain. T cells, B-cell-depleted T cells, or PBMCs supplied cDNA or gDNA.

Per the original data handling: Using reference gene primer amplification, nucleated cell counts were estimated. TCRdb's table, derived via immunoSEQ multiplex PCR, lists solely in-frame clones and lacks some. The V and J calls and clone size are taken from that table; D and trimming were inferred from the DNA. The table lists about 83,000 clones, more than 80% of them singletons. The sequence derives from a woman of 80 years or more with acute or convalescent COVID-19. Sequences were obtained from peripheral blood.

As DNA, the CDR3 is TGTGCCAGCAGCCCGAGGGCTACTATTACTCGAGAGACCCAGTACTTC. Amino acids: CASSPRATITRETQYF. The chain joins TRBV9 to TRBJ2-5; weak D call: TRBD2 (5 bases). The germline gives CDR1 SGDLS, CDR2 YYNGEE. Deletions cut 4 bases from V and 4 bases from J, with 20 bases between. The CDR3 spans 16 residues.